Listed below are T cell receptor beta chains from one sample, sequenced in a study of T cells in tumors after PD-1 blockade. Measured with immunoSEQ multiplex PCR; TCRdb has only the in-frame clones, and not every one. The sample carries tens of thousands of clones, roughly 77% recorded once. The input for sequencing was PBMCs, taken before anti-PD-1 treatment. The receptors stem from a human donor with basal cell carcinoma. The CDR3 runs from the conserved cysteine through the conserved F or W. D genes are given only for firm matches. Size is stated for part of the rows, as once, few or many counts, or as a class when the clone is expanded.

j_call v_call d_call clone_size cdr3_nt cdr3_aa
TRBJ1-2 TRBV5-1 TRBD1 - TGCGCCAGCAGCTTGACAGGGGGAGGAGGCTACACCTTC CASSLTGGGGYTF
TRBJ1-2 TRBV6-1 - few TGTGCCAGCAGTGAAGCTGTGGCAGAAACCAACTATGGCTACACCTTC CASSEAVAETNYGYTF
TRBJ2-1 TRBV18 TRBD2 few TGTGCCAGCTCACCCAGTTACCGGGCGGGGGGAATCAATGAGCAGTTCTTC CASSPSYRAGGINEQFF
TRBJ2-7 TRBV3-1/TRBV3-2 TRBD1 - TGTGCCAGCAGCCAAGTTAACCGGGACAGGGTCTACGAGCAGTACTTC CASSQVNRDRVYEQYF
TRBJ1-2 TRBV6-1 TRBD1 - TGTGCCAGCAGTGAACTAGGGACAGGGGGCTATGGCTACACCTTC CASSELGTGGYGYTF
TRBJ1-3 TRBV6-5 - - TGTGCCAGCAGGAAAACGGGGACTTCTGGAAACACCATATATTTT CASRKTGTSGNTIYF
TRBJ1-1 TRBV19 - - TGTGCCAGTAGTATAGATCTGGAAGGCACTGAAGCTTTCTTT CASSIDLEGTEAFF
TRBJ1-1 TRBV29-1 - - TGCAAACCAGGGCAACGGATTAACACTGAAGCTTTCTTT CKPGQRINTEAFF
TRBJ1-6 TRBV5-1 - once TGCGCCAGTCAGGGGAGCTCCTATAATTCACCCCTCCACTTT CASQGSSYNSPLHF
TRBJ2-7 TRBV4-1 TRBD1 - TGCGCCAGCAGCCAACCGGGACAGGGGACCTACGAGCAGTACTTC CASSQPGQGTYEQYF
TRBJ2-2 TRBV7-2 TRBD2 - TGTGCCAGCAGCTTTCGAGGACTAGCCTCCACCGGGGAGCTGTTTTTT CASSFRGLASTGELFF
TRBJ1-6 TRBV3-1/TRBV3-2 TRBD1 few TGTGCCAGCAGCCAAGGACAGGGGCATTTGCCCCTCCACTTT CASSQGQGHLPLHF
TRBJ2-2 TRBV5-1 - - TGCGCCAGCAGCTTGGCCCAGCCGGGAACCGGGGAGCTGTTTTTT CASSLAQPGTGELFF
TRBJ1-4 TRBV19 - - TGTGCCAGTAGCCGGGGGGCGCGAGAAAAACTGTTTTTT CASSRGAREKLFF
TRBJ2-3 TRBV18 TRBD1 - TGTGCCAGCTCGCGCCGGGGACAGGGGTTCGAGAGCACAGATACGCAGTATTTT CASSRRGQGFESTDTQYF
TRBJ1-1 TRBV27 - - TGTGCCAGCAGTTTATTGCCCGGGACCGAAGCTTTCTTT CASSLLPGTEAFF
TRBJ1-2 TRBV19 - once TGTGCCAGTAGTATCAACAGGAATGAGGGCTATGGCTACACCTTC CASSINRNEGYGYTF
TRBJ1-4 TRBV3-1/TRBV3-2 - - TGTGCCAGCAGCCAAACCCTGGGCCCAGGGATCCGAGTTTCTCTTAATGAAAAACTGTTTTTT CASSQTLGPGIRVSLNEKLFF
TRBJ1-6 TRBV3-1/TRBV3-2 - - TGTGCCAGCAGCCAACGAGGCGGGGGCTCACCCCTCCACTTT CASSQRGGGSPLHF
TRBJ1-1 TRBV5-1 - once TGCGCCAGCAGGCTGTTTGGTGGTGAAGCTTTCTTT CASRLFGGEAFF
TRBJ2-3 TRBV12-5 - - TGTGCTAGTGGTTTGAAAACAGGTGGGCCCAAAGGAAAGCAGTATTTT CASGLKTGGPKGKQYF
TRBJ2-7 TRBV7-9 - few TGTGCCAGCAGCTTACAGGGTAGGGTTAACGAGCAGTACTTC CASSLQGRVNEQYF
TRBJ2-1 TRBV6-5 TRBD1 - TGTGCCAGCTCTTACACCGGGACAGGGTCGGATGAGCAGTTCTTC CASSYTGTGSDEQFF
TRBJ2-5 TRBV18 - few TGTGCCAGCTCACCGGAGGTGGGGACAGAGACCCAGTACTTC CASSPEVGTETQYF
TRBJ1-4 TRBV2 - - TGTGCCAGCAGGATCAGGTCAACTAATGAAAAACTGTTTTTT CASRIRSTNEKLFF
TRBJ1-3 TRBV9 - - TGTGCCAGCAGCGTTGACATCGGCACTGGAAACACCATATATTTT CASSVDIGTGNTIYF
TRBJ2-7 TRBV6-5 - once TGTGCCAGCAGTTACGCCGGGAGCCTGGAGTACGAGCAGTACTTC CASSYAGSLEYEQYF
TRBJ2-2 TRBV19 TRBD1 - TGTGCCAGTAGTAAGACAGGGGCGAACACCGGGGAGCTGTTTTTT CASSKTGANTGELFF
TRBJ2-3 TRBV27 TRBD2 - TGTGCCAGCAGTTTACGGGTTAGCGGGGGGCCGGGTACGCAGTATTTT CASSLRVSGGPGTQYF
TRBJ2-5 TRBV29-1 TRBD1 - TGCAGCGTTGGAGGGACAGGGCAGGAGACCCAGTACTTC CSVGGTGQETQYF
TRBJ1-6 TRBV12-3/TRBV12-4 - few TGTGCCAGCAGGCAAACAAATTCACCCCTCCACTTT CASRQTNSPLHF
TRBJ2-7 TRBV29-1 TRBD1 - TGCAGCGTTGTGACCATGGGACAGGGGAGCGAGCAGTACTTC CSVVTMGQGSEQYF
TRBJ2-7 TRBV6-5 TRBD1 - TGTGCCAGCAGTTTTGGGAGACAGGGGGCCAGGAACGAGCAGTACTTC CASSFGRQGARNEQYF
TRBJ2-7 TRBV18 TRBD1 - TGTGCCAGCTCTCGACAGGGCGGCTACGAGCAGTACTTC CASSRQGGYEQYF
TRBJ2-1 TRBV7-2 - - TGTGCCAGCAGCTTACTATGGCGGTTAGAATACAATGAGCAGTTCTTC CASSLLWRLEYNEQFF
TRBJ1-3 TRBV18 - - TGTGCCAGCTCACCTTGGGCCCCGGCAGGGCACGGAAACACCATATATTTT CASSPWAPAGHGNTIYF
TRBJ1-3 TRBV9 - - TGTGCCAGCAGCGTAGCCCCCTTTTCCGGAAACACCATATATTTT CASSVAPFSGNTIYF
TRBJ1-1 TRBV2 - once TGTGCCAGCAGAACAGGGCCTGAAGCTTTCTTT CASRTGPEAFF
TRBJ2-4 TRBV19 TRBD2 - TGTGCCAGTAGTATATCCGGGGAGGGAAACATTCAGTACTTC CASSISGEGNIQYF
TRBJ2-5 TRBV12-3/TRBV12-4 - - TGTGCCAGCAGTAATAGGGAGACCCAGTACTTC CASSNRETQYF
TRBJ2-7 TRBV7-8 - - TGTGCCAGCAGCTCCTACTCTAACACGGACGAGCAGTACTTC CASSSYSNTDEQYF
TRBJ1-2 TRBV29-1 TRBD1 - TGCAGCGTTGAGACAGGGGGCAACTATGGCTACACCTTC CSVETGGNYGYTF
TRBJ2-4 TRBV18 - once TGTGCCAGCTCACCACCTCGTGCGGTGGACATTCAGTACTTC CASSPPRAVDIQYF
TRBJ2-7 TRBV29-1 TRBD2 - TGCAGCGTTGGGACGGGGGGATTCGGCGAGCAGTACTTC CSVGTGGFGEQYF
TRBJ2-3 TRBV19 - once TGTGCCAGTAGTATTTCCGCTAGCACAGATACGCAGTATTTT CASSISASTDTQYF